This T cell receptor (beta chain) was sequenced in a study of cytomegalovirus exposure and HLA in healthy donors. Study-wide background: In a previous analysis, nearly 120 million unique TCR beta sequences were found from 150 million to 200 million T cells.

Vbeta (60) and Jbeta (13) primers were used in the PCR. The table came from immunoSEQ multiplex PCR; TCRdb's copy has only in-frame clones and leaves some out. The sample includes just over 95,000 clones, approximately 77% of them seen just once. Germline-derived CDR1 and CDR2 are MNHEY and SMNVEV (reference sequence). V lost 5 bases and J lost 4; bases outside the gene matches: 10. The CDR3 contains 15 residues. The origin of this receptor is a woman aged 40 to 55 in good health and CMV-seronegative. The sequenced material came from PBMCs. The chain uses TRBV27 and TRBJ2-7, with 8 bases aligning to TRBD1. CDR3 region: CASSPGQGRSYEQYF. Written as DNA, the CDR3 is TGTGCCAGCAGTCCCGGACAGGGTAGGTCGTACGAGCAGTACTTC.